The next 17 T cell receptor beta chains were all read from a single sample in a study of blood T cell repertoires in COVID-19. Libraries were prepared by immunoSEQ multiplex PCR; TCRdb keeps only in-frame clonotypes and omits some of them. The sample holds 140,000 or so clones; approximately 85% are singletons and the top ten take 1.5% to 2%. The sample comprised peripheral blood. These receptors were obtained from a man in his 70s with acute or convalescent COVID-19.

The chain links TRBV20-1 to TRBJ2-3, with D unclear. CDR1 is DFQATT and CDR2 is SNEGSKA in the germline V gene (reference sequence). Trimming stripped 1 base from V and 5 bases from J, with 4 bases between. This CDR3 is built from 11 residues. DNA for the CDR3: TGCAGTGCTAGAGTAGTAGATACGCAGTATTTT. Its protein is CSARVVDTQYF.

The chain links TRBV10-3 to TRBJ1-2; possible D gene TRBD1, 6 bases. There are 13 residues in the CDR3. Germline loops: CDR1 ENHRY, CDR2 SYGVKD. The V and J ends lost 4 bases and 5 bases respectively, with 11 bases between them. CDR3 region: CAISAGVLYGYTF. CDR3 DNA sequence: TGTGCCATCAGTGCAGGGGTTTTATATGGCTACACCTTC.

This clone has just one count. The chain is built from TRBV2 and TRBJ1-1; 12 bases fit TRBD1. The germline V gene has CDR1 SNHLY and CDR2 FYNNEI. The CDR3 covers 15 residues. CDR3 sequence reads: CVSGTGGGSGTEAFF. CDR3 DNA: TGTGTGTCTGGGACAGGGGGCGGATCCGGCACTGAAGCTTTCTTT.

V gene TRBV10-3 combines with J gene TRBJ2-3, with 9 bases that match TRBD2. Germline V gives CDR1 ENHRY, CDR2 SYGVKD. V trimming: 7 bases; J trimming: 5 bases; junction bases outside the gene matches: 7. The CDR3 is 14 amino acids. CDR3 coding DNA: TGTGCCATCAAGGGTAGCGGGAGTGTAGATACGCAGTATTTT. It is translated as CAIKGSGSVDTQYF.

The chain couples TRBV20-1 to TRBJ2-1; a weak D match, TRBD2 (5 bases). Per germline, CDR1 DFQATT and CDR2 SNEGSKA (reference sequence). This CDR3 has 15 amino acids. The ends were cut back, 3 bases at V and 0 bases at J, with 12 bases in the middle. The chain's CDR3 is CSASYFGLSYNEQFF. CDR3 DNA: TGCAGTGCTAGTTACTTTGGACTCTCCTACAATGAGCAGTTCTTC.

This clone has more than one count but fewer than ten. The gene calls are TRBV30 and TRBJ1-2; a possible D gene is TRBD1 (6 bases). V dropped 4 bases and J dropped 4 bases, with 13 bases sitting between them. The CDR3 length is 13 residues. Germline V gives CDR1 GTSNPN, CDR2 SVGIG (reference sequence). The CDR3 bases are TGTGCCTGGACAACAGGGACGGGCTATGGCTACACCTTC. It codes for CAWTTGTGYGYTF.

The CDR3 region is CASSPGTGGFSKTGYTF. The CDR3 DNA is TGTGCCAGCAGCCCGGGGACAGGGGGCTTCAGTAAGACTGGCTACACCTTC. The rearrangement joins TRBV13 to TRBJ1-2, with 12 bases identical to TRBD1. Trimming removed 5 bases from V and 7 bases from J; junction bases left unmatched: 14. In germline, CDR1 is PRHDT, CDR2 FYEKMQ (reference sequence). The CDR3 spans 17 residues.

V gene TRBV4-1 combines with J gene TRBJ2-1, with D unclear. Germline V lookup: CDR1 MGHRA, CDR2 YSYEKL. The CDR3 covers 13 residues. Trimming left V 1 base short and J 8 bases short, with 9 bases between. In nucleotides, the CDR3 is TGCGCCAGCAGCCAAGGTCCGGTATATGAGCAGTTCTTC. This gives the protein CASSQGPVYEQFF.

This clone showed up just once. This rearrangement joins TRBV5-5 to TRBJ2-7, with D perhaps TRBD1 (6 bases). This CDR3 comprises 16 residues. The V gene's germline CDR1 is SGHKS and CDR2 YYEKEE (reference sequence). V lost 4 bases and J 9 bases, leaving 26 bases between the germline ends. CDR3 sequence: CASSDARDGQSRGQYF. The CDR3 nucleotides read TGTGCCAGCAGCGACGCTCGGGACGGACAGAGTCGCGGGCAGTACTTC.

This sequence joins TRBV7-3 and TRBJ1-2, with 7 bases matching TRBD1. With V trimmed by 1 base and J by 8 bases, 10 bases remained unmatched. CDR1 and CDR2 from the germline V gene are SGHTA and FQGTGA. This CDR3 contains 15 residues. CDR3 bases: TGTGCCAGCAGCTTAAAGGGCAGGGGGTCAGGCGGCTACACCTTC. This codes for CASSLKGRGSGGYTF.

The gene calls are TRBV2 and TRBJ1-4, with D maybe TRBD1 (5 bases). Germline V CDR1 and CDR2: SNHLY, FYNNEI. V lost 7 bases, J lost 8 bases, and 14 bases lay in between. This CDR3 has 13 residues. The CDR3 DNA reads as TGTGCCAGCAAGGAACAGGAAGGGGAAAAACTGTTTTTT. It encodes CASKEQEGEKLFF.

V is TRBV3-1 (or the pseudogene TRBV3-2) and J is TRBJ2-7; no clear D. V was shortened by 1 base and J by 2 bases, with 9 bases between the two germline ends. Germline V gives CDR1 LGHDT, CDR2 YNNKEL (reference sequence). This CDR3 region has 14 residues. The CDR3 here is CASSQGSLTYEQYF. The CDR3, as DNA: TGTGCCAGCAGCCAAGGTTCGTTAACCTACGAGCAGTACTTC.

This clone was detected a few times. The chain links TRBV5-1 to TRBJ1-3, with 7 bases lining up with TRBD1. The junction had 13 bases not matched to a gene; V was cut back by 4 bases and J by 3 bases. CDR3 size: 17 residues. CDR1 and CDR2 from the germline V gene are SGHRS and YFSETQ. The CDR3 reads CASSPDRQGRFGNTIYF. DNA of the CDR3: TGCGCCAGCAGCCCCGATAGACAGGGTCGCTTTGGAAACACCATATATTTT.

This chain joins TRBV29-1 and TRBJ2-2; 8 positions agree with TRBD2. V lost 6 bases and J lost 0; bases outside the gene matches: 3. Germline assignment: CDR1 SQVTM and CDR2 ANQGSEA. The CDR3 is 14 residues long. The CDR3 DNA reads TGCAGCGTGCCGGGGGGGGCGAACACCGGGGAGCTGTTTTTT. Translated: CSVPGGANTGELFF.

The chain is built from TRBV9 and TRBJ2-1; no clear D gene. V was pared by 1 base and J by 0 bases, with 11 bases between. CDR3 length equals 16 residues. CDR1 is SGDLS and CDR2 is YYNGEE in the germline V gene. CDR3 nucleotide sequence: TGTGCCAGCAGCGTACTTCCTGGCGGCTCCTACAATGAGCAGTTCTTC. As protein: CASSVLPGGSYNEQFF.

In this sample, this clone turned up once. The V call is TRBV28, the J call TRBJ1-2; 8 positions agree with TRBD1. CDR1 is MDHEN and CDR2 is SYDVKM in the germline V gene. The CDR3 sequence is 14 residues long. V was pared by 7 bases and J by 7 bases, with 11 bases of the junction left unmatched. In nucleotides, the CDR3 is TGTGCCAGCACCTCGGGCAGGGGGCGCATTGGCTACACCTTC. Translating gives CASTSGRGRIGYTF.

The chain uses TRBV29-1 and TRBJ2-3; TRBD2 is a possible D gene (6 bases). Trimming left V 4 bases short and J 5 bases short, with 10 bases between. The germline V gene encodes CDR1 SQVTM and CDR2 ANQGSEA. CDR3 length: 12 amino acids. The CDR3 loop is CSVAGDVDTQYF. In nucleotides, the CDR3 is TGCAGCGTTGCGGGGGACGTAGATACGCAGTATTTT.